This T cell receptor beta chain was captured in a study of identical twins. There are 11 residues in the CDR3. Germline lookup yields CDR1 MNHEY and CDR2 SVGEGT. The V end lost 10 bases, the J end lost 4 bases, and 10 bases lay between the germline ends. Unique molecular identifiers were present on cDNA, and template switching added a universal primer site. TCRdb processed the 5' RACE reads anew with MiXCR; each CDR3 protein has one entry. The table has 650,000 to 800,000 distinct CDR3 sequences, 8.6% seen once; the top ten hold approximately 0.94%. Study outcomes and limitations: Shared out-of-frame alpha sequences (those common to twins) showed excess low generation probability. Insertions were reduced in abundant cord blood beta clonotypes but not in memory repertoires. With monozygotic twins, out-of-frame TCR alpha sharing exceeded what models estimated.

With respect to this clonotype: The target antigen is unknown.

These data were also filed under a second study, of yellow fever vaccine responses in identical twins.

Material: PBMCs. V and J are TRBV6-2 or TRBV6-3 and TRBJ2-5; D gene ambiguous. The TCR originated in a woman aged 18 to 35 in good health. This CDR3 reads CATRVGETQYF. The CDR3 bases are TGTGCCACCCGAGTGGGAGAGACCCAGTACTTC.